The rows below give T cell receptor beta chains drawn from one sample of a study of blood T cell repertoires in COVID-19. Assay used: immunoSEQ multiplex PCR; TCRdb lists only in-frame clones, some missing. The table has some 170,000 clones, approximately 90% seen once. The specimen sequenced was peripheral blood. The origin of the receptors is a woman aged 65 to 85 with COVID-19, enrolled during active disease. CDR3s include the opening cysteine and the closing phenylalanine or tryptophan. Each record gives: J gene, V gene, clone size, D gene, CDR3 DNA, CDR3 protein. The D gene is left open where the match is weak. Size is omitted from some rows. Given values are once, few, many or a class for expanded clones.

J: TRBJ2-7; V: TRBV6-1; size: NA; D: NA; DNA: TGTGCCAGCAGTGAAGCGCCCGGGGATTACGAGCAGTACTTC; CDR3: CASSEAPGDYEQYF
J: TRBJ2-1; V: TRBV5-4; size: NA; D: TRBD2; DNA: TGTGCCAGCAGCTTGGCGGGAGGGCCTGATGAGCAGTTCTTC; CDR3: CASSLAGGPDEQFF
J: TRBJ2-3; V: TRBV3-1/TRBV3-2; size: NA; D: NA; DNA: TGTGCCAGCAGCCAAGCAGGGGATACGCAGTATTTT; CDR3: CASSQAGDTQYF
J: TRBJ2-3; V: TRBV28; size: NA; D: NA; DNA: TGTGCCAGCAGCCAAGTGGGCGGGGCCGCCTCCGATACGCAGTATTTT; CDR3: CASSQVGGAASDTQYF
J: TRBJ1-1; V: TRBV5-4; size: few; D: NA; DNA: TGTGCCAGCAGCTTGGACAGGCAAATGAACACTGAAGCTTTCTTT; CDR3: CASSLDRQMNTEAFF
J: TRBJ2-5; V: TRBV18; size: NA; D: NA; DNA: TGTGCCAGCTCACCAGGGCCGGAGACCCAGTACTTC; CDR3: CASSPGPETQYF
J: TRBJ2-7; V: TRBV5-1; size: NA; D: TRBD1; DNA: TGCGCCAGCAGCTTGGGATGGACAGGTGAAACCTACGAGCAGTACTTC; CDR3: CASSLGWTGETYEQYF
J: TRBJ1-6; V: TRBV27; size: NA; D: NA; DNA: TGTGCCAGCAGTCTCAACGGGGGACCCCTCCACTTT; CDR3: CASSLNGGPLHF
J: TRBJ2-3; V: TRBV20-1; size: NA; D: NA; DNA: TGCAGTGCTAGTTCTAGCCGTGGCACAGATACGCAGTATTTT; CDR3: CSASSSRGTDTQYF
J: TRBJ2-7; V: TRBV28; size: NA; D: TRBD1; DNA: TGTGCCAGCAGTAAAACAGGGGGAACCTACGAGCAGTACTTC; CDR3: CASSKTGGTYEQYF
J: TRBJ2-5; V: TRBV28; size: NA; D: NA; DNA: TGTGCCAGCAGACTAAACGCGGAGACCCAGTACTTC; CDR3: CASRLNAETQYF
J: TRBJ1-6; V: TRBV10-3; size: once; D: NA; DNA: TGTGCCATCAGTGAGTCCGGGGGATATAATTCACCCCTCCACTTT; CDR3: CAISESGGYNSPLHF
J: TRBJ1-5; V: TRBV2; size: NA; D: TRBD1; DNA: TGTGCCAGCAGTGAACGGGGACAGTATCAGCCCCAGCATTTT; CDR3: CASSERGQYQPQHF
J: TRBJ2-1; V: TRBV4-1; size: NA; D: NA; DNA: TGCGCCAGCAGCCAAGTCCAGGGTCCTAGAGTTTTCTTC; CDR3: CASSQVQGPRVFF
J: TRBJ1-2; V: TRBV9; size: NA; D: NA; DNA: TGTGCCAGCAGCGCTGGTGGTTCGAGCTATGGCTACACCTTC; CDR3: CASSAGGSSYGYTF
J: TRBJ2-5; V: TRBV5-1; size: NA; D: TRBD1; DNA: TGCGCCAGCAGCACCCGGACAGGGCCTCAAGAGACCCAGTACTTC; CDR3: CASSTRTGPQETQYF